This TCR beta chain was sequenced during a study of blood T cells in healthy people across ages. General study results and limits: Whereas aged donors had fewer naive CD4+ cells, long-lived donors had more of them and higher diversity. Changes in expanded clonotypes were possibly confounded, as the CMV status of donors was unknown. The diversity estimates, figures obtained from one million T cells, were considered underestimates.

The authors ran a second PCR of about 6 to 11 cycles using a sample-barcoded 5' primer and a J-beta primer mix. Each CDR3 protein is one row after TCRdb ran MiXCR on the 5' RACE reads. The sample yields about 1.8 million distinct CDR3 sequences, about 50% seen once. V dropped 5 bases and J dropped 7 bases, with 2 bases sitting between them. The CDR3 has 10 residues. CDR1 and CDR2 (germline): WSHSY, SAAADI. With regard to this clonotype: Its antigen remains unknown.

The TCR comes from a woman aged 40 to 50 in good health. The V call is TRBV10-2, the J call TRBJ2-2, with D uncertain. The source material was blood. The CDR3 sequence is CASSNGELFF. Here the CDR3 DNA reads TGCGCCAGCAGTAACGGGGAGCTGTTTTTT.